This TCR beta chain was observed in a study of T-cell reconstitution after alpha-beta-depleted transplantation in children. This clonotype was seen at least ten times. Its antigen is still unknown. It was with unique molecular identifiers that the TCRbeta library was prepared. Using its own MiXCR run on the PCR reads, TCRdb lists one record per CDR3 protein. The sample carries some 550,000 distinct CDR3 sequences, 23% recorded once. V dropped 3 bases and J dropped 4 bases, with 13 bases sitting between them. This CDR3 is built from 14 residues. Looked up from germline, CDR1 is KGHSH and CDR2 is LQKENI. Study results and limitations: Alpha-beta T cells present about two months after transplant were reported to originate from several hundred expanded graft clones.

The receptor was derived from a boy in the first two years of life who had a stem cell transplant for acute myeloid leukemia, so the T cells may come from the graft donor. Here the sequenced sample was PBMCs, mostly from graft donor cells, taken 360 days after TCRalphabeta/CD19-depleted stem cell transplant. V and J are TRBV18 and TRBJ2-7; no clear D. CDR3 residues: CASSPELDHYEQYF. The DNA for the CDR3 is TGTGCCAGCTCACCCGAACTGGACCATTACGAGCAGTACTTC.